This T cell receptor beta chain was sequenced for a study of blood T cells in healthy people across ages. A J-beta primer mix and a sample-barcoded 5' primer were used in a second PCR of about 7 to 12 cycles. A tag from a template-switch adaptor with 12 random nucleotides marked each cDNA molecule. TCRdb fed the 5' RACE reads into MiXCR, producing one record per CDR3 protein. The table has more than 650,000 distinct CDR3 sequences, about a fifth seen once. This CDR3 has 16 residues. Germline CDR1 MNHEY, CDR2 SVGAGI. V was clipped by 6 bases and J by 3 bases; unmatched bases: 8. Sequencing was carried out using blood. The clonotype originates from a man between 70 and 80 years old in good health. The V and J genes are TRBV6-5 and TRBJ1-1; 12 positions agree with TRBD1. The CDR3 spells CASSPGQGAWYTEAFF. The CDR3 DNA reads as TGTGCCAGCAGCCCGGGACAGGGGGCTTGGTACACTGAAGCTTTCTTT.